This T cell receptor beta chain was identified during a study of OX40 agonist ivuxolimab in advanced cancers. With regard to the full study: The costimulatory receptor OX40 (CD134) was targeted by ivuxolimab, a fully human IgG2 agonistic monoclonal antibody. Intravenous ivuxolimab was administered to patients every 2 weeks at six dose levels: 0.01, 0.1, 0.3, 1.5, 3 and 10 mg/kg. Of the approximately 50 dose-escalation patients, hepatocellular carcinoma was present in about 20, melanoma in roughly 15, renal cell carcinoma in 9 and head and neck cancer in 9. The dose-escalation cohort was over 70% male with a mean age of approximately 60 years, ranging from roughly 23 to 90. Prior anti-PD-1, anti-PD-L1 or anti-CTLA-4 therapy was permitted, and checkpoint inhibitors had been received by less than 45% of dose-escalation patients. Three dose-escalation patients achieved partial responses, one with hepatocellular carcinoma and two with cutaneous melanoma. Peripheral TCRbeta sequencing was intended to test whether TCR sequence diversity was altered and clonal T-cell expansion was caused by ivuxolimab. The monotherapy dose-escalation portion (N of about 50 patients) of the phase I ivuxolimab trial is reported in the paper. What the research found in general, with its limitations: In the 0.1-3.0 mg/kg groups, partial responders had among the lowest normalized peripheral clonal expansion, particularly in CD8+ T cells. Antigen specificity was not determined for the clonally expanded peripheral T cells. Low levels of normalized T-cell clonal expansion were also shown by some nonresponding patients. At doses of 0.1 to 3.0 mg/kg, clonal expansion of both CD4+ and CD8+ blood T cells was observed from baseline to week 6. On average, CD8+ T cells showed more expanded clones than CD4+ T cells after ivuxolimab.

Regarding this clone: Its antigen remains undetermined. Per-nucleotide qualities are absent, and no much larger clonotype sits a single base away.

Patients with a history of autoimmune disease or receiving systemic immunosuppression were excluded from the trial. In every dose cohort, peripheral blood was drawn for TCR sequencing at baseline, cycle 4 day 1, and cycle 7 day 1. The samples were drawn from a first-in-human, open-label, multicenter phase I dose-escalation trial of ivuxolimab. Adults with locally advanced or metastatic head and neck squamous cell, hepatocellular, melanoma or renal cell carcinoma were enrolled in the trial. Before TCR sequencing, CD4+ and CD8+ T cells were separately sorted from peripheral blood. The germline V gene supplies CDR1 MNHEY and CDR2 SVGAGI. Trimming removed 0 bases from V and 7 bases from J, leaving 10 bases between the germline ends. The CDR3 has 14 amino acids, counting the end cysteine and phenylalanine. Only the CDR3 part of the read is kept: 42 bases, read in frame from the first base. Genomic DNA was extracted from sorted cells for sequencing of the TCRbeta CDR3 region. The immunoSEQ Assay was used to sequence the TCRbeta CDR3 regions. The source is immuneACCESS, and TCRdb retained only in-frame sequences with V and J called. Part of the clones is not carried over; for the studies checked, unresolved V genes explain less than half of this, and the remainder is unexplained. This sample lists 60,000 to 65,000 clones; 80% to 95% were detected once. Clones ranked in the top ten supply around 0.63% of the sample.

Sample: CD4+ or CD8+ T cells sorted from blood, taken in a trial of the OX40 agonist ivuxolimab. The receptor chain draws on TRBV6-5 and TRBJ2-1, with a tentative D gene TRBD1 over 7 matching bases. This receptor was identified in an adult with an advanced solid tumor such as melanoma, head and neck, liver or kidney cancer. The CDR3 protein is CASSYSGGQNEQFF. The DNA sequence is TGTGCCAGCAGTTACTCGGGGGGACAGAATGAGCAGTTCTTC.